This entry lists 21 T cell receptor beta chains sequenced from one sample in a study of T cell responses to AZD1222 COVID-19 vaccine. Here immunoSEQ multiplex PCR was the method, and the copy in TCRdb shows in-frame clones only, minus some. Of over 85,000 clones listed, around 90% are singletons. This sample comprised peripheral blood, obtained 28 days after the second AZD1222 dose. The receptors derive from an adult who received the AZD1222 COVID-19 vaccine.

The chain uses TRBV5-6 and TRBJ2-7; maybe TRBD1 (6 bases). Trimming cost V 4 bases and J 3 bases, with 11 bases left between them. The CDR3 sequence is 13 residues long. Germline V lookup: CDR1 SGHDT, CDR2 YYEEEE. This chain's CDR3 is CASSLGHFYEQYF. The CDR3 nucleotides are TGTGCCAGCAGCCTGGGACACTTCTACGAGCAGTACTTC.

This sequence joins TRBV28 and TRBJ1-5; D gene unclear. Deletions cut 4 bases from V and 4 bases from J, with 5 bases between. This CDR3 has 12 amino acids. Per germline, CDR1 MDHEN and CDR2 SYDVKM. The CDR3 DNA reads TGTGCCAGCAGTTCACAGAATCAGCCCCAGCATTTT. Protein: CASSSQNQPQHF.

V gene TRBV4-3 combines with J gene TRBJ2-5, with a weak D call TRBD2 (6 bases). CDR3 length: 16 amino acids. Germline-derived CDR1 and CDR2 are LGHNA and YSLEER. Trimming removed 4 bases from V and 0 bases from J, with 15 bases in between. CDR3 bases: TGCGCCAGCAGCCTAATTAGGGACTTTAACCAAGAGACCCAGTACTTC. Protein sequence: CASSLIRDFNQETQYF.

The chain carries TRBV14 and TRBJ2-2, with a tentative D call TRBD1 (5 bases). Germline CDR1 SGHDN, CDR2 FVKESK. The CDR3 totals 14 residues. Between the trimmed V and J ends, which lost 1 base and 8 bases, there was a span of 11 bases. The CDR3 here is CASSQVRGPGELFF. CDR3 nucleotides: TGTGCCAGCAGCCAAGTAAGGGGCCCGGGGGAGCTGTTTTTT.

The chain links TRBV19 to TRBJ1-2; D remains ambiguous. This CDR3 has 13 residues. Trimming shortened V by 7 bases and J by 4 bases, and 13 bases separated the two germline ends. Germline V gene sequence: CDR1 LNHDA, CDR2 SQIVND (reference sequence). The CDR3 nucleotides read TGTGCCAGTACCCCTACCCGGGTCTATGGCTACACCTTC. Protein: CASTPTRVYGYTF.

The CDR3, as DNA: TGTGCCAGCAACCGAGCGGGCATCACAGATACGCAGTATTTT. Its translation is CASNRAGITDTQYF. V gene TRBV28 combines with J gene TRBJ2-3; D perhaps matches TRBD2 (6 bases). The germline gives CDR1 MDHEN, CDR2 SYDVKM. V lost 7 bases, J lost 2 bases, and 13 bases lay in between. This CDR3 comprises 14 residues.

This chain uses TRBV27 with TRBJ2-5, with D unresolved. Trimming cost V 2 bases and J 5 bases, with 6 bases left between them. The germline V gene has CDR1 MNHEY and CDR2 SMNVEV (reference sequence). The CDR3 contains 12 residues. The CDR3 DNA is TGTGCCAGCAGTTTAGACTCGGAGACCCAGTACTTC. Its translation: CASSLDSETQYF.

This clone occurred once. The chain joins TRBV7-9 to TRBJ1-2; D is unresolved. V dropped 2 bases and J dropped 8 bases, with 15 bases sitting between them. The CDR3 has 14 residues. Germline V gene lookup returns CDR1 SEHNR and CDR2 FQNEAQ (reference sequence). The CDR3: CASSLRDVGLGYTF. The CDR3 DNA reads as TGTGCCAGCAGCTTACGTGACGTAGGGTTGGGCTACACCTTC.

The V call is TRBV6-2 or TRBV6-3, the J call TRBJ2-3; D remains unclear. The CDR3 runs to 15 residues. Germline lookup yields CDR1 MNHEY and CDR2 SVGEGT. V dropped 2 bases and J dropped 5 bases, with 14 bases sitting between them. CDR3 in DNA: TGTGCCAGCAGTTACGGCGCCTCACAGCTAGATACGCAGTATTTT. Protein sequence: CASSYGASQLDTQYF.

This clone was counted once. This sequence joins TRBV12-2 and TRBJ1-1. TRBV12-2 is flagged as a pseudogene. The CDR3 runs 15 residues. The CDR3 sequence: CASRLITADFTEAFF. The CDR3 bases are TGTGCAAGTCGCCTCATTACGGCAGATTTCACTGAAGCTTTCTTT.

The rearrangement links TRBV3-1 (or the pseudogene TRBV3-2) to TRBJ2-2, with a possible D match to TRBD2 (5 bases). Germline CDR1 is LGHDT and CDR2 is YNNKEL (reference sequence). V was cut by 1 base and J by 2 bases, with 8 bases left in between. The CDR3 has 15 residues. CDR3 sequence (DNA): TGTGCCAGCAGCCAAGGGACTGGAAACACCGGGGAGCTGTTTTTT. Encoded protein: CASSQGTGNTGELFF.

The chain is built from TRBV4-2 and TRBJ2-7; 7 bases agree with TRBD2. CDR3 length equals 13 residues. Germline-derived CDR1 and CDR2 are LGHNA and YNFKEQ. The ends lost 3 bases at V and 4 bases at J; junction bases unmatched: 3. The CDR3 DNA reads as TGTGCCAGCAGCCAGGGGGGGGTTTACGAGCAGTACTTC. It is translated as CASSQGGVYEQYF.

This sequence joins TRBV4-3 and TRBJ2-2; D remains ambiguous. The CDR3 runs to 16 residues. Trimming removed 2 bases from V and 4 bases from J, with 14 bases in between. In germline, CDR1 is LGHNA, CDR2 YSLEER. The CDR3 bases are TGCGCCAGCAGCCAAAATCCTCCCGGTATCACCGGGGAGCTGTTTTTT. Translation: CASSQNPPGITGELFF.

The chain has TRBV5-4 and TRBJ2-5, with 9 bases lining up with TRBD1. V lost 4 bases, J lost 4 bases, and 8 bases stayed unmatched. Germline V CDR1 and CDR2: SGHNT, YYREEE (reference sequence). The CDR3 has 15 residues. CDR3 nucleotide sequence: TGTGCCAGCAGCCCCGCGGACAGGGGCAGAGAGACCCAGTACTTC. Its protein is CASSPADRGRETQYF.

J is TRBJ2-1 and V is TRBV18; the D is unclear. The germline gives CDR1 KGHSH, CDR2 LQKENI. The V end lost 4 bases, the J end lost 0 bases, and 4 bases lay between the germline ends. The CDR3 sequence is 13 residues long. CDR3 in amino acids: CASSRGSYNEQFF. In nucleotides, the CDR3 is TGTGCCAGCTCACGGGGCTCCTACAATGAGCAGTTCTTC.

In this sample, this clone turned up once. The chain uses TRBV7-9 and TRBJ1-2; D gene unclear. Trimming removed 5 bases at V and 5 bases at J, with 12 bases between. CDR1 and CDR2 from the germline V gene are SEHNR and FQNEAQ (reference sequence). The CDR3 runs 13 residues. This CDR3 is CASSPERGYGYTF. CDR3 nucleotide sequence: TGTGCCAGCAGCCCCGAACGCGGGTATGGCTACACCTTC.

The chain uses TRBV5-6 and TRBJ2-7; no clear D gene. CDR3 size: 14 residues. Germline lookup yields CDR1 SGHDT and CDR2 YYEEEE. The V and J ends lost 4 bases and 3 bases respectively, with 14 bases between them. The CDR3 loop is CASSATVSIYEQYF. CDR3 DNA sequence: TGTGCCAGCAGCGCCACAGTTTCGATCTACGAGCAGTACTTC. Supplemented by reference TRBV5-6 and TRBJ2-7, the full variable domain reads DAGVTQSPTHLIKTRGQQVTLRCSPKSGHDTVSWYQQALGQGPQFIFQYYEEEERQRGNFPDRFSGHQFPNYSSELNVNALLLGDSALYLCASSATVSIYEQYFGPGTRLTVT.

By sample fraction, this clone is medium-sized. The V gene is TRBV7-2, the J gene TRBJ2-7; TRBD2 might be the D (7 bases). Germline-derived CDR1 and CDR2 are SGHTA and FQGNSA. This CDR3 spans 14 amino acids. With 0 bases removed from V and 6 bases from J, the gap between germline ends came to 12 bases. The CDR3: CASSLAGGPREQYF. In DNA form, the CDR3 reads TGTGCCAGCAGCTTAGCGGGGGGGCCCCGCGAGCAGTACTTC. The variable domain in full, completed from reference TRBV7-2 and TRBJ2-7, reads GAGVSQSPSNKVTEKGKDVELRCDPISGHTALYWYRQSLGQGLEFLIYFQGNSAPDKSGLPSDRFSAERTGGSVSTLTIQRTQQEDSAVYLCASSLAGGPREQYFGPGTRLTVT.

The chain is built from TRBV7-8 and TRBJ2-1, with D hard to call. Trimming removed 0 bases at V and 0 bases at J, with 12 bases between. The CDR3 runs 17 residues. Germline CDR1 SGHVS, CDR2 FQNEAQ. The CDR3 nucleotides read TGTGCCAGCAGCTTAGCGCTCCAGCGTATCTCCTACAATGAGCAGTTCTTC. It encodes CASSLALQRISYNEQFF.

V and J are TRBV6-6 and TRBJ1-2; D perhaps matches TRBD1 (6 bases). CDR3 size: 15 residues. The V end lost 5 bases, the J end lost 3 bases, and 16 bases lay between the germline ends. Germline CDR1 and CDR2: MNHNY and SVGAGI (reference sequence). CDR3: CASSDRTDVYYGYTF. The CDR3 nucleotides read TGTGCCAGCAGTGACCGGACAGATGTTTACTATGGCTACACCTTC.

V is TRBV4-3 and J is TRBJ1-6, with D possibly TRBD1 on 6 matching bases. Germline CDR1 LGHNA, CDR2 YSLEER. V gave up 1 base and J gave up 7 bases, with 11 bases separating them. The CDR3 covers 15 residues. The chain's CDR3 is CASSQAGAGNSPLHF. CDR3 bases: TGCGCCAGCAGCCAAGCGGGGGCTGGCAATTCACCCCTCCACTTT.